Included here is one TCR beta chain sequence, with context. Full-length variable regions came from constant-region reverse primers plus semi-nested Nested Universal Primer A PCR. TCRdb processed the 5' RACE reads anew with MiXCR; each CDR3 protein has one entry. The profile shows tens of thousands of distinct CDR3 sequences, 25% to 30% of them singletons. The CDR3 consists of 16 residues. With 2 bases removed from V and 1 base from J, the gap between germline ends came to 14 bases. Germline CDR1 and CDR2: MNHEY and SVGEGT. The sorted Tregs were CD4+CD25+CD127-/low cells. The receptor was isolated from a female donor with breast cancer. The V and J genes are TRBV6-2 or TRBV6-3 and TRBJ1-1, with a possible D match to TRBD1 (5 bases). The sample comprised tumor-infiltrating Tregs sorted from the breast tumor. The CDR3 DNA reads TGTGCCAGCAGTTACGGGGCTCCCCCTGGGAACACTGAAGCTTTCTTT. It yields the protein CASSYGAPPGNTEAFF.